These 8 T cell receptor beta chains were all obtained from the same sample, sequenced in a study of blood T cell repertoires in COVID-19. Using immunoSEQ multiplex PCR, the repertoire was profiled, and TCRdb retains in-frame clones only, with some absent. The table shows hundreds of thousands of clones, with roughly 87% occurring only once. The sequencing sample was made of PBMCs or T cells enriched from blood (not recorded which). The source of these receptors is a woman aged 40-49 years who had recovered from COVID-19.

Of note for this clone: The junction shows a germline mismatch at one end, possibly a read error. CDR3 protein: CAWSRETSFEQYF. In nucleotides, the CDR3 is TGTGCCTGGAGTCGAGAGACATCCTTCGAGCAGTACTTC. The chain recombines TRBV30 with TRBJ2-7; D remains unclear. There are 13 residues in the CDR3. The germline V gene has CDR1 GTSNPN and CDR2 SVGIG (reference sequence).

The chain employs TRBV20-1 and TRBJ2-7; a weak D match, TRBD2 (5 bases). Deletions cut 3 bases from V and 4 bases from J, with 16 bases between. Looked up from germline, CDR1 is DFQATT and CDR2 is SNEGSKA (reference sequence). The CDR3 consists of 14 residues. This CDR3 reads CSASRGNGIYEQYF. As DNA, the CDR3 is TGCAGTGCTAGTCGAGGGAATGGGATTTACGAGCAGTACTTC.

CDR3 region: CASSLSSRSGGFF. The CDR3 DNA is TGTGCCAGCAGTTTATCGTCGCGGTCGGGGGGGTTCTTC. The chain has TRBV27 and TRBJ2-1; 7 bases fit TRBD2. V dropped 0 bases and J dropped 15; count of bases not matched to a gene: 8. From germline, CDR1 is MNHEY and CDR2 SMNVEV (reference sequence). CDR3 length: 13 amino acids.

This chain uses TRBV29-1 with TRBJ1-1; no clear D gene. This CDR3 comprises 13 residues. Germline CDR1 is SQVTM and CDR2 is ANQGSEA. Trimming removed 3 bases from V and 4 bases from J, with 12 bases in between. The CDR3 DNA follows: TGCAGCGTTGAGTCAGCCGGGATCACTGAAGCTTTCTTT. Translating it yields CSVESAGITEAFF.

V gene TRBV9 combines with J gene TRBJ2-7; the D gene is possibly TRBD2 (6 bases). The CDR3 extends over 15 amino acids. Germline V gives CDR1 SGDLS, CDR2 YYNGEE. Deletions cut 4 bases from V and 2 bases from J, with 16 bases between. The CDR3 DNA sequence: TGTGCCAGCAGCCCCGGGGGAGACTCCGCCTACGAGCAGTACTTC. Protein product: CASSPGGDSAYEQYF.

This clone has more than one count but fewer than ten. CDR3 in amino acids: CASSLAQGPYEQYF. CDR3 nucleotides: TGTGCCAGCAGCTTAGCGCAGGGTCCCTACGAGCAGTACTTC. The chain joins TRBV7-9 to TRBJ2-7; possible D gene TRBD1, 5 bases. Germline loops: CDR1 SEHNR, CDR2 FQNEAQ (reference sequence). The CDR3 length is 14 residues. V dropped 0 bases and J dropped 2 bases, with 8 bases sitting between them.

The gene calls are TRBV18 and TRBJ2-5; D is undetermined. Germline CDR1 is KGHSH and CDR2 is LQKENI. This CDR3 is built from 13 residues. V was pared by 4 bases and J by 1 base, with 7 bases between. CDR3 residues: CASSRYLQETQYF. DNA of the CDR3: TGTGCCAGCTCACGCTACCTCCAAGAGACCCAGTACTTC.

J is TRBJ2-5 and V is TRBV28; D possibly corresponds to TRBD1 (5 bases). The CDR3 has 14 residues. CDR1 and CDR2 from the germline V gene are MDHEN and SYDVKM. The V end lost 7 bases, the J end lost 1 base, and 13 bases lay between the germline ends. The DNA of the CDR3 is TGTGCCAGCAAGGGGTTCAGGCTCCAAGAGACCCAGTACTTC. As protein: CASKGFRLQETQYF. Variable domain in full (rest from reference TRBV28 and TRBJ2-5): DVKVTQSSRYLVKRTGEKVFLECVQDMDHENMFWYRQDPGLGLRLIYFSYDVKMKEKGDIPEGYSVSREKKERFSLILESASTNQTSMYLCASKGFRLQETQYFGPGTRLLVL.